The sequence of this TCR beta chain was determined in a study of T cells expressing NK-cell markers. Overall study: Seven sequenced donors out of eight were HCMV-seropositive, one seronegative.

The CDR3 contains 16 residues. Germline-derived CDR1 and CDR2 are LGHDT and YNNKEL (reference sequence). Points from the study as a whole: HCMV specificity of the expanded NKG2C+ T cell clones was not established.

Libraries used 5'RACE template switching adding universal primer site and UMIs. TCRdb reprocessed the 5' RACE reads, keeping one entry per CDR3 protein, no DNA. Its listing shows about 380,000 distinct CDR3 sequences. Regarding this clonotype: Its antigen is as yet unknown.

This sequence originates from a man aged 18-70 years in good health. Input material: blood T cells: a sorted CD56 or NKG2C T cell subset, CD4+ or CD8+ T cells, or bulk PBMC T cells (not recorded which). The chain combines TRBV3-1 with TRBJ1-4; the TRBD1 assignment by TCRdb is unverifiable without DNA. CDR3 in amino acids: CASSLNFGQGDEKLFF.